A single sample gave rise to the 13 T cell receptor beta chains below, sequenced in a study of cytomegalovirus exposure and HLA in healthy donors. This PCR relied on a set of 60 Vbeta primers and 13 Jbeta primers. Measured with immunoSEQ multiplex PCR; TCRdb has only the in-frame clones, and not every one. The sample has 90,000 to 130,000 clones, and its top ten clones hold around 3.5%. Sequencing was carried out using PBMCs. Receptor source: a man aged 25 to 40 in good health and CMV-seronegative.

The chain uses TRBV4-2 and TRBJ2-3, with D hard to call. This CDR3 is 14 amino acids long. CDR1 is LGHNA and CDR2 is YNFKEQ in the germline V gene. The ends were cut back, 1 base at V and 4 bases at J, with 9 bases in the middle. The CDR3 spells CASSQVSLADTQYF. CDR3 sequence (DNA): TGTGCCAGCAGCCAAGTTAGCTTGGCAGATACGCAGTATTTT.

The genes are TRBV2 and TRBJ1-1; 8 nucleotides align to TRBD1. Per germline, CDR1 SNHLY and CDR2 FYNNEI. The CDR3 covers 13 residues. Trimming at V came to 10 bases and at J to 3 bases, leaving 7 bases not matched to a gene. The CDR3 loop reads CATQGAGDTEAFF. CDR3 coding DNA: TGTGCCACCCAGGGGGCGGGCGACACTGAAGCTTTCTTT.

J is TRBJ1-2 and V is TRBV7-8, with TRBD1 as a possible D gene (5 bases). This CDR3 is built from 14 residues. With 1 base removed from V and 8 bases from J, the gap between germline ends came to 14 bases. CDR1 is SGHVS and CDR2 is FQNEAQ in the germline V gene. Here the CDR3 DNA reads TGTGCCAGCAGCTTAGGGGGGGAGTCGCAAGGCTACACCTTC. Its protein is CASSLGGESQGYTF.

CDR3 sequence reads: CASSLGLAGSKTQYF. In DNA, the CDR3 is TGTGCCAGCAGCTTGGGACTAGCGGGGTCCAAGACCCAGTACTTC. The chain recombines TRBV11-2 with TRBJ2-5; TRBD2 aligns across 13 bases. CDR3 length: 15 residues. J gave up 6 bases and V 3 bases, and 4 bases lay outside the gene matches. Germline V gene sequence: CDR1 SGHAT, CDR2 FQNNGV.

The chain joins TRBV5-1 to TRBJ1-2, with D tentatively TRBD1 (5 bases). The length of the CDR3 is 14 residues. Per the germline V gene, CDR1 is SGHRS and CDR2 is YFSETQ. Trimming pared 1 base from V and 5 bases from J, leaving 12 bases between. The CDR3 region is CASSLYRGEYGYTF. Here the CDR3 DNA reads TGCGCCAGCAGCTTGTACCGGGGGGAATATGGCTACACCTTC. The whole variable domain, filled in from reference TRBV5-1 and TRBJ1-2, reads KAGVTQTPRYLIKTRGQQVTLSCSPISGHRSVSWYQQTPGQGLQFLFEYFSETQRNKGNFPGRFSGRQFSNSRSEMNVSTLELGDSALYLCASSLYRGEYGYTFGSGTRLTVV.

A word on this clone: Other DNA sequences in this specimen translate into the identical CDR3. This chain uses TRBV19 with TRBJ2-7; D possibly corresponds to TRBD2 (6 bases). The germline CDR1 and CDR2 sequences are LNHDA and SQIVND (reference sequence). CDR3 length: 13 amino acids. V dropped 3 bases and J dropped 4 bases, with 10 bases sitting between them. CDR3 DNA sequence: TGTGCCAGTAGTATCGGGGGTACTTACGAGCAGTACTTC. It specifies CASSIGGTYEQYF.

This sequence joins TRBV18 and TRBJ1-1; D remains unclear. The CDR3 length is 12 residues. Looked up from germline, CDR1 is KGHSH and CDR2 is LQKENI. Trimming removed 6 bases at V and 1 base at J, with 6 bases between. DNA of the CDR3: TGTGCCAGCTCGACACAGAACACTGAAGCTTTCTTT. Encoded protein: CASSTQNTEAFF. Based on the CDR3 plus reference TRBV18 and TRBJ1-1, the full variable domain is NAGVMQNPRHLVRRRGQEARLRCSPMKGHSHVYWYRQLPEEGLKFMVYLQKENIIDESGMPKERFSAEFPKEGPSILRIQQVVRGDSAAYFCASSTQNTEAFFGQGTRLTVV.

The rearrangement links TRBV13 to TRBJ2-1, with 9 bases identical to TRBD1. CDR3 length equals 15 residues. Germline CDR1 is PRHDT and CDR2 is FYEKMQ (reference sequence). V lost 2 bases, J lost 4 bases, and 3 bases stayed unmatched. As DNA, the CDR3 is TGTGCCAGCAGCTTACGAGGACAGGGGTACAATGAGCAGTTCTTC. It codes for CASSLRGQGYNEQFF.

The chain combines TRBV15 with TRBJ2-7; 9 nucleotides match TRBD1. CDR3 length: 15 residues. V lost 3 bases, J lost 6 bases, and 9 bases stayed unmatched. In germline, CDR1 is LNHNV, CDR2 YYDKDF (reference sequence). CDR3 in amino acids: CATSRDRDRVSEQYF. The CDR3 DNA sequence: TGTGCCACCAGCAGGGACCGGGACAGGGTGAGCGAGCAGTACTTC.

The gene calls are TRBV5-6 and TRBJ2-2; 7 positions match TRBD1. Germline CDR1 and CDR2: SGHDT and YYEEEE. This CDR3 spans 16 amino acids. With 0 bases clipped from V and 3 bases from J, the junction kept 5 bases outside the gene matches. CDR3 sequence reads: CASSLGQGVDTGELFF. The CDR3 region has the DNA TGTGCCAGCAGCTTGGGACAGGGAGTCGACACCGGGGAGCTGTTTTTT.

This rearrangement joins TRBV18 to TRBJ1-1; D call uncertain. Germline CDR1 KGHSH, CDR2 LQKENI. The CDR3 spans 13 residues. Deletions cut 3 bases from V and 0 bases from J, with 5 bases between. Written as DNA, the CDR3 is TGTGCCAGCTCACCTCAGGTGAACACTGAAGCTTTCTTT. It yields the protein CASSPQVNTEAFF.

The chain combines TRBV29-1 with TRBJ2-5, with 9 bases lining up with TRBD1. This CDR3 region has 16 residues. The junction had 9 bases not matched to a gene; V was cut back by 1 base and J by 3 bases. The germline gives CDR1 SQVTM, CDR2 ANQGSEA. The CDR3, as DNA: TGCAGCGTTGAAGTATGGGAGACAGGGGGTGAAGAGACCCAGTACTTC. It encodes CSVEVWETGGEETQYF.

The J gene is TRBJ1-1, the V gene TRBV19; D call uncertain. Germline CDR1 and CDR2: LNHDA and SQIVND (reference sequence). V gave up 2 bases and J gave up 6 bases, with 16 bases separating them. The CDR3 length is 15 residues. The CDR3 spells CASSISALGVAEAFF. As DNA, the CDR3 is TGTGCCAGTAGTATATCGGCTCTGGGAGTTGCTGAAGCTTTCTTT.